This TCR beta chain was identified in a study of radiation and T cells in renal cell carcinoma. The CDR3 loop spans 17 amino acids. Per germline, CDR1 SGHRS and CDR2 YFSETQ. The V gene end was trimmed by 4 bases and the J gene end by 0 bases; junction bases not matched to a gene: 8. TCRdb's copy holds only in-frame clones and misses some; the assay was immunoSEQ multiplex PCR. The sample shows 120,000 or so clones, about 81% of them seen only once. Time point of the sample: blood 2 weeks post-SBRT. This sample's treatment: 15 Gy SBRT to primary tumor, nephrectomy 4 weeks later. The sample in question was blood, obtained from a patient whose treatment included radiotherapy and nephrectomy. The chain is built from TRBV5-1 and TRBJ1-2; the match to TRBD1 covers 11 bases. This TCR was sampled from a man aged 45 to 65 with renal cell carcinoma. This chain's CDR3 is CASSPGQGDWANYGYTF. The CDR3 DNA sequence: TGCGCCAGCAGCCCGGGACAGGGGGATTGGGCTAACTATGGCTACACCTTC.